Sequencing of this TCR beta chain was carried out in a study of cytomegalovirus exposure and HLA in healthy donors. To note about this clone: Its specificity is not known.

Findings and limits, study-wide: For TCR beta chains, V- and J-gene trimming was later linked to a missense DCLRE1C variant. Fewer N-insertions (relative to the roughly 700-donor mean) were reportedly seen in an Asian-associated ancestry cluster in a later analysis. It emerged from a later analysis that several of the most significant clusters appeared to be linked to common viral pathogens.

The PCR was carried out with 60 Vbeta primers and 13 Jbeta primers. Data came from immunoSEQ multiplex PCR; TCRdb stores just in-frame clones and leaves some out. Among some 110,000 clones listed, 82% were seen once. Sampled while nominally healthy, donors likely had unrecorded immune exposures. The material sequenced was PBMCs. This clonotype was obtained from a man aged 25-45 years in good health and CMV-seropositive.

CDR3 sequence (DNA): TGCGCCAGCAGCGGACGGACAGGGGGCAAAGAAAAACTGTTTTTT. This translates into CASSGRTGGKEKLFF. V and J are TRBV5-1 and TRBJ1-4; the match to TRBD1 covers 11 bases. The germline CDR1 and CDR2 sequences are SGHRS and YFSETQ. The CDR3 spans 15 residues. J gave up 8 bases and V 4 bases, and 7 bases lay outside the gene matches.